The clone carrying this T cell receptor (beta chain) was seen at least ten times. Its matching antigen is unknown. This CDR3 is also generated by other DNA sequences in the sample. The CDR3 covers 14 residues. Trimming at V came to 6 bases and at J to 5 bases, leaving 8 bases not matched to a gene. Germline V gene lookup returns CDR1 MDHEN and CDR2 SYDVKM. TCRdb re-clonotyped the PCR reads via MiXCR. The sample records tens of thousands of clones, 28% being singletons. This entry is derived from a study of metastatic and nonmetastatic thyroid tumors. Study conclusions and caveats: TCR beta diversity was reportedly significantly higher in malignant thyroid tumors than benign nodules, in blood and tumor.

All patients reached thyroid surgery having received no treatment beforehand. The V and J genes are TRBV28 and TRBJ1-2; 8 positions match TRBD1. The specimen was tumor tissue. This TCR was sampled from a male donor with papillary thyroid cancer or a benign thyroid nodule (not recorded which). Some clones in this sample may be carry-over from other donors' samples. CDR3 in DNA: TGTGCCAGCAGCCCCCCCACAGGGGGGTATGGCTACACCTTC. Translating it yields CASSPPTGGYGYTF.